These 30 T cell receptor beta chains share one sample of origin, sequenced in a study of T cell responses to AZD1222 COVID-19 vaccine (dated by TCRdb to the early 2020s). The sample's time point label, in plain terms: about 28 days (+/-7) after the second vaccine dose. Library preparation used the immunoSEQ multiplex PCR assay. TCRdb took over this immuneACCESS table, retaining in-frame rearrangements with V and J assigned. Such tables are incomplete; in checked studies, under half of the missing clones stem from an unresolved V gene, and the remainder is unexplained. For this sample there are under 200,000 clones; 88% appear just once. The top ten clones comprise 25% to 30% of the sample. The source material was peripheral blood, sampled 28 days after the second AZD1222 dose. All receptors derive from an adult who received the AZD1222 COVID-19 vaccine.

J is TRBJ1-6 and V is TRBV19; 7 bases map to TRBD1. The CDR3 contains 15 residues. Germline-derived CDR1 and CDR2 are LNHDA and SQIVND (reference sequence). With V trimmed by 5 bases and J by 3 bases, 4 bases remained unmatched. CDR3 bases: TGTGCCAGTAGTGATCAGGGGGGCTATAATTCACCCCTCCACTTT. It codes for CASSDQGGYNSPLHF.

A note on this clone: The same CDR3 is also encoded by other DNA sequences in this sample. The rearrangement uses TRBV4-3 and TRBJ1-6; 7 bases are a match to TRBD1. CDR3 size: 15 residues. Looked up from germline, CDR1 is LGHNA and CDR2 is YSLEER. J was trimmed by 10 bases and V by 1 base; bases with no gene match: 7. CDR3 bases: TGCGCCAGCAGCCAAGGGGGCAGGGGGAACTCACCCCTCCACTTT. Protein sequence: CASSQGGRGNSPLHF.

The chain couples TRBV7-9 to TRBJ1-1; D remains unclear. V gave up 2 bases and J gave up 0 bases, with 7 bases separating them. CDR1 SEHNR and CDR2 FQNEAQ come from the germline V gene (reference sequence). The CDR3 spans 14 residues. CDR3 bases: TGTGCCAGCAGCTTAAACGGACTGAACACTGAAGCTTTCTTT. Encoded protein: CASSLNGLNTEAFF.

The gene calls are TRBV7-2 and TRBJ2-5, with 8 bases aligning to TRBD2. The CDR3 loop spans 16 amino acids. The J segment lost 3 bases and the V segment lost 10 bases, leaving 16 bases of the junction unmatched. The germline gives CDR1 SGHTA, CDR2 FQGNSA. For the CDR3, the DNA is TGTGCCACCCGGCTTAGGGCTAGCGGGCGGGAAGAGACCCAGTACTTC. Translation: CATRLRASGREETQYF.

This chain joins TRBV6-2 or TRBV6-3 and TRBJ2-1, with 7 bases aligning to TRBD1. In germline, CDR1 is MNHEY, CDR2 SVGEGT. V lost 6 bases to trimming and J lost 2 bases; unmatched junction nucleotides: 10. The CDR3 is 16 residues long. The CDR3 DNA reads TGTGCCAGCAGCCCTGAGGGGGCCGGAGCCTACAATGAGCAGTTCTTC. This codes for CASSPEGAGAYNEQFF.

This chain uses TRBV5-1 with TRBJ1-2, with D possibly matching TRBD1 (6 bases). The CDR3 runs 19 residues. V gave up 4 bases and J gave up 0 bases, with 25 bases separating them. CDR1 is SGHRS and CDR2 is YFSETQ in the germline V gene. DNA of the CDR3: TGCGCCAGCAGCGACTCCGCGGACTACAGGGACCCAGCTAACTATGGCTACACCTTC. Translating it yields CASSDSADYRDPANYGYTF.

The CDR3 here is CAGKNSSGANVLTF. CDR3 bases: TGCGCCGGGAAAAACAGCTCTGGGGCCAACGTCCTGACTTTC. The rearrangement links TRBV5-1 to TRBJ2-6; D is unresolved. The germline V gene encodes CDR1 SGHRS and CDR2 YFSETQ. The CDR3 length is 14 residues. With 10 bases removed from V and 0 bases from J, the gap between germline ends came to 11 bases.

CDR3 nucleotides: TGTGCCAGCAAAGGGGGGGACACAGGGAGCTCCTACGAGCAGTACTTC. It yields the protein CASKGGDTGSSYEQYF. The V gene is TRBV28, the J gene TRBJ2-7, with D maybe TRBD2 (7 bases). V was trimmed by 7 bases and J by 0 bases, leaving 19 bases between them. The length of the CDR3 is 16 residues. Germline-derived CDR1 and CDR2 are MDHEN and SYDVKM. The full variable domain, in which reference TRBV28 and TRBJ2-7 provide the parts outside the CDR3, is DVKVTQSSRYLVKRTGEKVFLECVQDMDHENMFWYRQDPGLGLRLIYFSYDVKMKEKGDIPEGYSVSREKKERFSLILESASTNQTSMYLCASKGGDTGSSYEQYFGPGTRLTVT.

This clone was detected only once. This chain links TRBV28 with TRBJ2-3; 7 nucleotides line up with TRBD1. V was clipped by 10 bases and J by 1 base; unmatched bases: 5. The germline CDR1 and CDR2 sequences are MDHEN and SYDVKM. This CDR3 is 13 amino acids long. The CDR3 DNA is TGTGCCATGGGACAGTCGGGCACAGATACGCAGTATTTT. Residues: CAMGQSGTDTQYF.

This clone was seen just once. CDR3 in DNA: TGTGCCAGCAGCCCCGGGATCCTGGGTCCGGATACGCAGTATTTT. Protein sequence: CASSPGILGPDTQYF. The V gene is TRBV7-2, the J gene TRBJ2-3; D possibly corresponds to TRBD2 (5 bases). V was trimmed by 5 bases and J by 6 bases, leaving 18 bases between them. Germline V lookup: CDR1 SGHTA, CDR2 FQGNSA. There are 15 residues in the CDR3.

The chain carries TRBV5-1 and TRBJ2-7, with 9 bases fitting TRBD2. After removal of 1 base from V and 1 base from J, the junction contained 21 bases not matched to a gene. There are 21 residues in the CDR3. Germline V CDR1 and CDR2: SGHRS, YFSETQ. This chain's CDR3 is CASSLYPIGAGGRPSSYEQYF. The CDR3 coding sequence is TGCGCCAGCAGCTTGTACCCCATTGGAGCGGGAGGCCGACCCTCTTCCTACGAGCAGTACTTC.

The CDR3 loop reads CASRNGLGLYEQYF. The CDR3 DNA reads TGTGCCAGTAGGAACGGACTAGGCCTCTACGAGCAGTACTTC. The chain is built from TRBV19 and TRBJ2-7; 7 bases map to TRBD2. Germline-derived CDR1 and CDR2 are LNHDA and SQIVND (reference sequence). J was trimmed by 3 bases and V by 6 bases; bases with no gene match: 8. The CDR3 runs 14 residues.

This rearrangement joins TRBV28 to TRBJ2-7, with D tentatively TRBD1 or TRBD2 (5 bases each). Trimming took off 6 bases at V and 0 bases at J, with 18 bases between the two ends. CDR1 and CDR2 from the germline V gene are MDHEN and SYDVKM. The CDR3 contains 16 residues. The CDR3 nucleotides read TGTGCCAGCAGGCCACACGGGGCCGGGATCTCCTACGAGCAGTACTTC. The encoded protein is CASRPHGAGISYEQYF.

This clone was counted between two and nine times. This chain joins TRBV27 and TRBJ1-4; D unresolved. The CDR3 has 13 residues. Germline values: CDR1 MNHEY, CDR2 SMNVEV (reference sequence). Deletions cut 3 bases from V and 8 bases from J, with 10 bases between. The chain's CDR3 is CASSFGPGEKLFF. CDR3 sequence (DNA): TGTGCCAGCAGTTTTGGCCCGGGGGAAAAACTGTTTTTT.

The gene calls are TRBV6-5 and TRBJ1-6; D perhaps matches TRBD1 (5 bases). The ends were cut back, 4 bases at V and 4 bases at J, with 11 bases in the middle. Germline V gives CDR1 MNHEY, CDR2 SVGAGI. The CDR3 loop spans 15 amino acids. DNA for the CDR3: TGTGCCAGCAGTTCTATCGGGGGGTATAATTCACCCCTCCACTTT. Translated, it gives CASSSIGGYNSPLHF.

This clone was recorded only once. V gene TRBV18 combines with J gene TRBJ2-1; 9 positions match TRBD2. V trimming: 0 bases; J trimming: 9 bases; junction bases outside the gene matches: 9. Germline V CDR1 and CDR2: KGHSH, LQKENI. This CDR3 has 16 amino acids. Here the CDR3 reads CASSPPQNSGRSEQFF. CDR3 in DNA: TGTGCCAGCTCACCACCTCAGAATAGCGGGAGATCTGAGCAGTTCTTC.

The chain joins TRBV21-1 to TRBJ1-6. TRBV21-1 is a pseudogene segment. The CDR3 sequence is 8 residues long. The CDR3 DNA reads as TGTGCCAGCAGCCTCGGGCGCTGG. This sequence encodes CASSLGRW.

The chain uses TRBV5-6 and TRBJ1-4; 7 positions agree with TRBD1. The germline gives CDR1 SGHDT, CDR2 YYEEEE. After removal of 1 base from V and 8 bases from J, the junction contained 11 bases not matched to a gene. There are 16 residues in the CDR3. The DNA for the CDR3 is TGTGCCAGCAGCTTGTGGGTCAGGGGGTCAAACGAAAAACTGTTTTTT. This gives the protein CASSLWVRGSNEKLFF. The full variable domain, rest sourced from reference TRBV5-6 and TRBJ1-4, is DAGVTQSPTHLIKTRGQQVTLRCSPKSGHDTVSWYQQALGQGPQFIFQYYEEEERQRGNFPDRFSGHQFPNYSSELNVNALLLGDSALYLCASSLWVRGSNEKLFFGSGTQLSVL.

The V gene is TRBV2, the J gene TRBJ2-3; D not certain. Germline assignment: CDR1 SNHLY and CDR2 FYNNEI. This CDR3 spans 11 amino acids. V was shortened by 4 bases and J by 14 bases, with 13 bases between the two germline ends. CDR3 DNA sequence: TGTGCCAGCAGTGTCGCCTACACCTGGTATTTT. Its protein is CASSVAYTWYF.

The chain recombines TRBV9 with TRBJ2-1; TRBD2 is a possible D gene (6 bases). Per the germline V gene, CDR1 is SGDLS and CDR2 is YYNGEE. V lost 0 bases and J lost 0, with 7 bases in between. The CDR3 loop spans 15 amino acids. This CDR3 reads CASSVGGDSYNEQFF. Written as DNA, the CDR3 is TGTGCCAGCAGCGTAGGCGGGGACTCCTACAATGAGCAGTTCTTC.

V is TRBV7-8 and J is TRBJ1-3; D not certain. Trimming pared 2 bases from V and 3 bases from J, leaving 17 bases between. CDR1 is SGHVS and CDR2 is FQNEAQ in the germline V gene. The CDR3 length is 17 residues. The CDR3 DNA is TGTGCCAGCAGCTTACCCTCGGCAGGCCATGGTGGAAACACCATATATTTT. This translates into CASSLPSAGHGGNTIYF.

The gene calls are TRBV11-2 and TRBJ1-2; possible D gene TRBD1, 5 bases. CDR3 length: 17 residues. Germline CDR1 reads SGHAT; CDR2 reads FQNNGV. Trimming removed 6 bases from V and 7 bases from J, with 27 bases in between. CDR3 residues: CASSLPLGAALRGGYTF. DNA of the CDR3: TGTGCCAGCAGTTTACCACTCGGGGCAGCCCTAAGGGGTGGCTACACCTTC.

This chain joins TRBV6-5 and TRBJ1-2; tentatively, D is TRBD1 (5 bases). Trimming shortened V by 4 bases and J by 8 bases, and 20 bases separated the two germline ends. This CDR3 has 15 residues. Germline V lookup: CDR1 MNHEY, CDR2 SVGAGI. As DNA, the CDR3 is TGTGCCAGCAGTTTACTCAGCCAGGGAAAGTACGGCTACACCTTC. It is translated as CASSLLSQGKYGYTF.

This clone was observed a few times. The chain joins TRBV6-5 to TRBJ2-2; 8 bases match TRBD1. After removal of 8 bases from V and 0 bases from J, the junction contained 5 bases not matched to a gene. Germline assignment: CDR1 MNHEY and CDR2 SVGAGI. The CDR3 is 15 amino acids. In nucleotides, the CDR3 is TGTGCCAGCTACCCGGGACAGGCGAACACCGGGGAGCTGTTTTTT. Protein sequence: CASYPGQANTGELFF.

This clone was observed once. The chain's CDR3 is CASSNSGALETQYF. In DNA, the CDR3 is TGTGCCAGCAGCAATTCGGGGGCTTTGGAGACCCAGTACTTC. This chain uses TRBV28 with TRBJ2-5; possibly TRBD1 or TRBD2 for D (6 bases each). This CDR3 comprises 14 residues. Germline V gene lookup returns CDR1 MDHEN and CDR2 SYDVKM. With 6 bases removed from V and 5 bases from J, the gap between germline ends came to 16 bases. Looking up the rest from reference TRBV28 and TRBJ2-5 gives the full variable domain: DVKVTQSSRYLVKRTGEKVFLECVQDMDHENMFWYRQDPGLGLRLIYFSYDVKMKEKGDIPEGYSVSREKKERFSLILESASTNQTSMYLCASSNSGALETQYFGPGTRLLVL.

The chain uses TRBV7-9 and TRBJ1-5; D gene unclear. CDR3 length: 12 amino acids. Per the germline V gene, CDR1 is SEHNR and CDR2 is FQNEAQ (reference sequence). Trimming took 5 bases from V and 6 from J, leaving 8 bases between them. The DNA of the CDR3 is TGTGCCAGCAGCCGAGATGGTCAGCCCCAGCATTTT. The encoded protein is CASSRDGQPQHF.

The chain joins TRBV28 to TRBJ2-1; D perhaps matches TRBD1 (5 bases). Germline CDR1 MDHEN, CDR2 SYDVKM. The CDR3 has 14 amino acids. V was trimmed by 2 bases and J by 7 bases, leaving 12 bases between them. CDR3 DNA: TGTGCCAGCAGTTTACAAGGGGCGCAGAATGAGCAGTTCTTC. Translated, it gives CASSLQGAQNEQFF.

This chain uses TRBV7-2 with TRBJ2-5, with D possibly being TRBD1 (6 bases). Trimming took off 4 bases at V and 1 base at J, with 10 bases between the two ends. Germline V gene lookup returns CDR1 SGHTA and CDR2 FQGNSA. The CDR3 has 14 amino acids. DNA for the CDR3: TGTGCCAGCAGCTCCGGACAGCTCCAAGAGACCCAGTACTTC. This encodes CASSSGQLQETQYF.

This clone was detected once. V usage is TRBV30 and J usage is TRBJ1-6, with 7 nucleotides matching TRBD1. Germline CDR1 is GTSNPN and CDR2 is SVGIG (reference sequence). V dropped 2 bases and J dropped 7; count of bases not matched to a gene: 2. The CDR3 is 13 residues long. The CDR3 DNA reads TGTGCCTGGAGTCCACAGGGGAATTCACCCCTCCACTTT. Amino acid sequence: CAWSPQGNSPLHF. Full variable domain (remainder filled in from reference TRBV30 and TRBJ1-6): SQTIHQWPATLVQPVGSPLSLECTVEGTSNPNLYWYRQAAGRGLQLLFYSVGIGQISSEVPQNLSASRPQDRQFILSSKKLLLSDSGFYLCAWSPQGNSPLHFGNGTRLTVT.

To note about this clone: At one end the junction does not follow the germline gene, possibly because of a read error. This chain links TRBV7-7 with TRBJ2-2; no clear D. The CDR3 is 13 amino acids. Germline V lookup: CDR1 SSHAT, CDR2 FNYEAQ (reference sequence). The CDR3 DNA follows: TGTGCTAGCAGCTTATTAGAGACTGGGGAGCTGTTTTTT. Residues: CASSLLETGELFF.